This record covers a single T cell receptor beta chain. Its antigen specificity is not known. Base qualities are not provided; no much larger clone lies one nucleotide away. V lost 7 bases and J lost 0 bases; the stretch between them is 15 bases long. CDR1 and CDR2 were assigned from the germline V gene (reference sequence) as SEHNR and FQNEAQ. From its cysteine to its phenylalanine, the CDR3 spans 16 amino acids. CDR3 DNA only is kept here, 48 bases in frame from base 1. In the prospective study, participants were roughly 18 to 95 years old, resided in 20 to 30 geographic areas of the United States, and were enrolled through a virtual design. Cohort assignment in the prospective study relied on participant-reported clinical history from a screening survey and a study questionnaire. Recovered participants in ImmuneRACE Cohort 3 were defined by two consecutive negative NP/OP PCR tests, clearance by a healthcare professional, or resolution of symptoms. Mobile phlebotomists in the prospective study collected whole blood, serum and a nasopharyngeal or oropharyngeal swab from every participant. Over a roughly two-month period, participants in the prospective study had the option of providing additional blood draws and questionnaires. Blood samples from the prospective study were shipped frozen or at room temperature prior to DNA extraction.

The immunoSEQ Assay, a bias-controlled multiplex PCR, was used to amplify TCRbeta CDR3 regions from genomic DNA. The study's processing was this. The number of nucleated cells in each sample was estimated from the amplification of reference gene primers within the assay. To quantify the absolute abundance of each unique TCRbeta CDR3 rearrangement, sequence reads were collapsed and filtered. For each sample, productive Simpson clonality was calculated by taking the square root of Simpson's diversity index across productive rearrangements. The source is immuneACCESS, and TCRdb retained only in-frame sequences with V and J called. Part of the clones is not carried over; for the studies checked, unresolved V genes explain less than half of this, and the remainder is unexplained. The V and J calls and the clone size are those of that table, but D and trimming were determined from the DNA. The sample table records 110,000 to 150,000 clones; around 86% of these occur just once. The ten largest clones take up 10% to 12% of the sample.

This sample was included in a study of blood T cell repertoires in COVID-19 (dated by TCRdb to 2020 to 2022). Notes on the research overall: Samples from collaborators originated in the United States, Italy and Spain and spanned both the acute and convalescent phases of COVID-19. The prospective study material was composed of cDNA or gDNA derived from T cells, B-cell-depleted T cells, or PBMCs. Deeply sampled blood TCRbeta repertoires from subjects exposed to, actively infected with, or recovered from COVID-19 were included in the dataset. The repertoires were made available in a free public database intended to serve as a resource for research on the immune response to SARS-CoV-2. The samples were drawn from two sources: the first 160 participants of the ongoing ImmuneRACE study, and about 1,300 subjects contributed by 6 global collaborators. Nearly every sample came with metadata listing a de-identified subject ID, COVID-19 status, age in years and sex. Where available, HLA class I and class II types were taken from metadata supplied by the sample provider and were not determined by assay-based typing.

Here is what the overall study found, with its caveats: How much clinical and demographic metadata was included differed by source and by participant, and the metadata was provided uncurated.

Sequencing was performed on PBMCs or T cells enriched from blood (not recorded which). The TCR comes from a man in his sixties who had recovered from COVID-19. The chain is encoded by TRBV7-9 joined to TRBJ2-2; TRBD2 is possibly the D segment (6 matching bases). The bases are TGTGCCAGCACCTTGCGGGGTTTTGCGAACACCGGGGAGCTGTTTTTT. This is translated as CASTLRGFANTGELFF.